This T cell receptor beta chain was captured in a study of blood T cell repertoires in COVID-19. Study-level background: Samples of COVID-19 (acute and convalescent) were obtained from the United States, Italy and Spain. Sources were T cells, B-cell-depleted T cells, or PBMCs; the material itself was cDNA or gDNA.

The trim removed 6 bases at V and 2 bases at J, leaving 3 bases unmatched. Germline assignment: CDR1 SGHTA and CDR2 FQGNSA. The CDR3 is made up of 14 amino acids. Methods used by the authors: Researchers report that nucleated cell counts were estimated from reference gene primer amplification. Generated by immunoSEQ multiplex PCR, the TCRdb table keeps only in-frame clones and is missing some. The V and J calls and clone size come from that table; D and trimming were worked out from the DNA. The repertoire holds around 50,000 clones, with around 85% as singletons. This receptor was taken from a woman over 75 with acute or convalescent COVID-19. The J gene is TRBJ1-2, the V gene TRBV7-2, with 10 bases matching TRBD1. Sequencing used peripheral blood. CDR3 DNA: TGTGCCAGCAGGCCGGGACAGGGGAACTATGGCTACACCTTC. It specifies CASRPGQGNYGYTF.